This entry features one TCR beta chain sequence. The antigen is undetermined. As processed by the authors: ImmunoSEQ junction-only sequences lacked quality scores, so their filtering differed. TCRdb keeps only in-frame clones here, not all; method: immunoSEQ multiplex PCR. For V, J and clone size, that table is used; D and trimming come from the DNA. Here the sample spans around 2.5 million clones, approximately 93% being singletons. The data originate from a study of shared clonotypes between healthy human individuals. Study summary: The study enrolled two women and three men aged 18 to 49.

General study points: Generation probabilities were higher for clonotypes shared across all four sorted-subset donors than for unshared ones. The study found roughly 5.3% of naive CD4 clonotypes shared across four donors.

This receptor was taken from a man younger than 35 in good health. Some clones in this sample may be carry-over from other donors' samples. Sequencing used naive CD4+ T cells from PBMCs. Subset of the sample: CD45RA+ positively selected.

The chain's CDR3 is CASSSRSGASYNEQFF. Written as DNA, the CDR3 is TGTGCCAGCAGCTCCCGTAGCGGAGCCTCCTACAATGAGCAGTTCTTC. The J gene is TRBJ2-1, the V gene TRBV7-3, with TRBD2 as a possible D gene (6 bases). Germline assignment: CDR1 SGHTA and CDR2 FQGTGA. CDR3 length equals 16 residues. Trimming left V 4 bases short and J 0 bases short, with 13 bases between.